These T cell receptor beta chains were read from a single sample in a study of T cell clones after liver transplantation. This table comes from immunoSEQ multiplex PCR, and its TCRdb copy is limited to in-frame clones, with some not included. Here the sample spans more than 15,000 clones, over 75% being singletons. The input for sequencing was CD8+ T cells from blood, taken before liver transplant. The receptors were sampled from a human donor who received a liver transplant. The CDR3 runs from the conserved cysteine through the conserved F or W. The order of the fields is clone size, V gene, J gene, D gene, CDR3 DNA, CDR3 protein. A D gene is named only where the DNA matches it firmly. Not every row has a clone size; where given, it reads once, few, many or a size class.

>.|TRBV5-4|TRBJ2-3|.
TGTGCCAGCAGCTTTGGAGGGGTAGGGGGACTTTCAGATACGCAGTATTTT
CASSFGGVGGLSDTQYF
>.|TRBV11-2|TRBJ2-7|.
TGTGCCAGCAGCGTAACAGGGCCCGAGCAGTACTTC
CASSVTGPEQYF
>.|TRBV30|TRBJ1-1|.
TGTGCCTGGAGTCCTCCCGGAGCCACTGAAGCTTTCTTT
CAWSPPGATEAFF
>.|TRBV6-6|TRBJ1-2|.
TGTGCCAGCAGTCCCCCGGATAACTATGGCTACACCTTC
CASSPPDNYGYTF
>few|TRBV4-1|TRBJ2-1|.
TGCGCCAGCAGCCTAGAGACACGCTTTACGGAGCAGTTCTTC
CASSLETRFTEQFF
>.|TRBV27|TRBJ2-7|.
TGTGCCAGCAGCTCCAGCGGGTTCTACGAGCAGTACTTC
CASSSSGFYEQYF
>.|TRBV28|TRBJ2-3|.
TGTGCCAGCAGCTACGGAGGGGGCTGGGAGGGCACAGATACGCAGTATTTT
CASSYGGGWEGTDTQYF
>.|TRBV5-4|TRBJ1-1|.
TGTGCCAGCAGCTTTACGAACACTGAAGCTTTCTTT
CASSFTNTEAFF
>.|TRBV5-4|TRBJ2-1|TRBD2
TGTGCCAGCAGCTTGGGAGGACTAGCGAGGGGGGGTGAGCAGTTCTTC
CASSLGGLARGGEQFF
>.|TRBV28|TRBJ2-7|.
TGTGCCAGCAGTAGACCCGACCGTACCGGCGAGCAGTACTTC
CASSRPDRTGEQYF
>once|TRBV18|TRBJ1-3|.
TGTGCCAGCTCACCACCCCCAGGGGTTGGAAACACCATATATTTT
CASSPPPGVGNTIYF
>.|TRBV7-8|TRBJ2-2|.
TGTGCCAGCAGCCAGCTTATAGAGTCCGGGGAGCTGTTTTTT
CASSQLIESGELFF
>.|TRBV7-8|TRBJ2-7|TRBD1
TGTGCCAGCAGCTTGGGGACAGAAACCTACGAGCAGTACTTC
CASSLGTETYEQYF
>.|TRBV28|TRBJ2-4|.
TGTGCCAGCAGTTTTGGGGGAAACATTCAGTACTTC
CASSFGGNIQYF
>once|TRBV28|TRBJ2-5|.
TGTGCCAGCAGTTTGTTCGGGCCCCTTCAAGAGACCCAGTACTTC
CASSLFGPLQETQYF
>.|TRBV7-9|TRBJ2-1|TRBD2
TGTGCCAGCAGCCAACCGACTAGCGGGAGCTCGGTAGGGGAGCAGTTCTTC
CASSQPTSGSSVGEQFF
>once|TRBV27|TRBJ2-2|.
TGTGCCAGCAGTCCGACCACCGGGGAGCTGTTTTTT
CASSPTTGELFF
>once|TRBV4-1|TRBJ2-1|.
TGCGCCAGCAGCCATCGTTGGCCCCTCGCCCCCAATGAGCAGTTCTTC
CASSHRWPLAPNEQFF
>.|TRBV2|TRBJ2-5|.
TGTGCCAGCAGTGAAAGGGGGTCCCGTGCAAGGGGGTTACAAGAGACCCAGTACTTC
CASSERGSRARGLQETQYF
>.|TRBV1|TRBJ2-1|.
TGCACCAGCAAGGCCCAAGCGGGAGGGCGGAATGAGCAGTTCTTC
CTSKAQAGGRNEQFF
>.|TRBV19|TRBJ2-7|.
TGTGCCAGTAGTATACGGGACTCGTGGCGAACCTACGAGCAGTACTTC
CASSIRDSWRTYEQYF
>.|TRBV29-1|TRBJ2-7|TRBD2
TGCAGCGTTGAAGATCGGGGAGGGGAGCAGTACTTC
CSVEDRGGEQYF
>.|TRBV6-1|TRBJ2-1|.
TGTGCCAGCAGTGAAGATGGGGAAAATGAGCAGTTCTTC
CASSEDGENEQFF
>.|TRBV25-1|TRBJ2-2|.
TGTGCCAGCAGTGAATTAGGGCCGAACACCGGGGAGCTGTTTTTT
CASSELGPNTGELFF
>once|TRBV6-5|TRBJ2-2|.
TGTGCCAGCAGTTACTCATCGGGGAACACCGGGGAGCTGTTTTTT
CASSYSSGNTGELFF
>few|TRBV7-9|TRBJ2-3|TRBD2
TGTGCCAGCAGTCATTCAACACTAGCGGGAGAGGAAGATACGCAGTATTTT
CASSHSTLAGEEDTQYF
>.|TRBV27|TRBJ2-2|.
TGTGCCAGCAGTTCTAACACCGGGGAGCTGTTTTTT
CASSSNTGELFF
>.|TRBV15|TRBJ2-1|.
TGTGCCACCAGCAGAGATAAAGGGACTCTATCCCTCAATGAGCAGTTCTTC
CATSRDKGTLSLNEQFF
>once|TRBV30|TRBJ2-5|.
TGTGCCTGGAGTGTACAAACGGGCCCCTCAGAGACCCAGTACTTC
CAWSVQTGPSETQYF
>.|TRBV6-5|TRBJ2-1|TRBD1
TGTGCCAGCAGTTACTTCCCCGACAGGGGAAATGAGCAGTTCTTC
CASSYFPDRGNEQFF
>.|TRBV5-6|TRBJ1-1|.
TGTGCCAGCAGCTCGTTTATCAGCAACTATCGCAACACTGAAGCTTTCTTT
CASSSFISNYRNTEAFF
>.|TRBV10-3|TRBJ2-7|.
TGTGCCATCAGTGACAGGAGGGGCAGTTCCTACGAGCAGTACTTC
CAISDRRGSSYEQYF
>few|TRBV28|TRBJ1-5|TRBD1
TGTGCCAGCAAGTTAGGGGGCGCAGTGTGGCAGCCCCAGCATTTT
CASKLGGAVWQPQHF
>.|TRBV28|TRBJ2-7|.
TGTGCCAGCAGTTTCCCGCGCAAAGCAGGGATCACCTACGAGCAGTACTTC
CASSFPRKAGITYEQYF
>.|TRBV6-1|TRBJ2-3|.
TGTGCCAGCAGTGGCTTGGGGGAGGCCCTCACAGATACGCAGTATTTT
CASSGLGEALTDTQYF
>.|TRBV10-2|TRBJ2-1|.
TGCGCCAGCATAAGGGGCGGTGAGCAGTTCTTC
CASIRGGEQFF